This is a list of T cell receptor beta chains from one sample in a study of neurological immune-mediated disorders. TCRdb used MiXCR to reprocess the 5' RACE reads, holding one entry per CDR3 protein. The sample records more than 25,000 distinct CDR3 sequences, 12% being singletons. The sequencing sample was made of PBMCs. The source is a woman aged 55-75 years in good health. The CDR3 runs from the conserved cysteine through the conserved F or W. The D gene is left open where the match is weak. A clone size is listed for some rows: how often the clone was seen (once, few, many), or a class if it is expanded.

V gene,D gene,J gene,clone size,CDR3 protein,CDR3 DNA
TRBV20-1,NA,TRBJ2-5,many,CSARRGASYQETQYF,TGCAGTGCTAGACGGGGGGCGTCGTACCAAGAGACCCAGTACTTC
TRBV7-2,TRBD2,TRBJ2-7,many,CASSLASGSYEQYF,TGTGCCAGCAGCTTAGCAAGCGGGAGCTACGAGCAGTACTTC
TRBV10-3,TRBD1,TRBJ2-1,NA,CAIRTGTGFNEQFF,TGTGCCATCAGAACCGGGACAGGGTTCAATGAGCAGTTCTTC
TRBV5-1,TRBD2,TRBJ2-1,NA,CAISGTRGGTYNEQFF,TGCGCCATCAGCGGTACTCGCGGGGGGACCTACAATGAGCAGTTCTTC
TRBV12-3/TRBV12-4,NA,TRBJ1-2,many,CASSAPSYYGYTF,TGTGCCAGCAGTGCCCCATCTTACTATGGCTACACCTTC
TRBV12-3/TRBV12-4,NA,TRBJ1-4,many,CASSLEGGRSEKLFF,TGTGCCAGCAGTTTAGAGGGGGGACGGAGCGAAAAACTGTTTTTT
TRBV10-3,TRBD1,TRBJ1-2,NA,CAIRQGRNYGYIF,TGTGCCATTCGACAGGGCCGTAACTATGGCTACATCTTT
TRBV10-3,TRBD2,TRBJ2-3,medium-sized,CAISEGVAGSDTQYF,TGTGCCATCAGTGAGGGGGTAGCGGGTTCAGATACGCAGTATTTT
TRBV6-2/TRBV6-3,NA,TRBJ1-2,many,CASSSSQGGKAYGYTF,TGTGCCAGCAGTTCCTCCCAGGGCGGGAAGGCCTATGGCTACACCTTC
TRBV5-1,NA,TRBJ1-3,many,CASSQIQQGVGNTIYF,TGCGCCAGCAGCCAAATTCAACAGGGAGTTGGAAACACCATATATTTT
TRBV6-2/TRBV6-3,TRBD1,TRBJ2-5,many,CASTSTGAEETQYF,TGTGCCAGCACCAGCACAGGGGCAGAAGAGACCCAGTACTTC
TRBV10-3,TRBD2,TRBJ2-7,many,CAISESLAGGYEQYF,TGTGCCATCAGTGAGTCGTTAGCGGGGGGCTACGAGCAGTACTTC
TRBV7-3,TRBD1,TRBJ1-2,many,CASGDRGNGYTF,TGTGCCAGCGGTGACAGGGGCAATGGCTACACCTTC
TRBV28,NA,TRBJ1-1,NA,CASSFTWAGAHGSMNTEAFF,TGTGCCAGCAGTTTCACTTGGGCGGGCGCGCACGGCTCCATGAACACTGAAGCTTTCTTT
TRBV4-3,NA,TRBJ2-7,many,CASSQDDTLGEQYF,TGCGCCAGCAGCCAAGATGACACCCTTGGAGAGCAGTACTTC
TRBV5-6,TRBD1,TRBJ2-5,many,CASSFKDRETQYF,TGTGCCAGCAGCTTCAAGGACAGGGAGACCCAGTACTTC
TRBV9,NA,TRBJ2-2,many,CASSARPQGGELFF,TGTGCCAGCAGCGCCCGGCCCCAAGGGGGGGAGCTGTTTTTT
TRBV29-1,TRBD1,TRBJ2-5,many,CSAGQGLGETQYF,TGCAGCGCGGGACAGGGCCTTGGGGAGACCCAGTACTTC
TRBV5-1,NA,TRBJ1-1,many,CASSLEAGHRTEAFF,TGCGCCAGCAGCTTGGAAGCAGGGCACAGAACTGAAGCTTTCTTT
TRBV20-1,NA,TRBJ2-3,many,CSARDELTGRSSTDTQYF,TGCAGTGCTAGAGATGAGTTGACAGGCCGATCTAGCACAGATACGCAGTATTTT
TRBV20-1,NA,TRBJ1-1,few,CSARDIEGNTEAFF,TGCAGTGCTAGAGATATTGAGGGGAACACTGAAGCTTTCTTT
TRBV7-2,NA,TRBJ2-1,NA,CASSLAAGAPGSGNEHFF,TGTGCAAGCAGCTTAGCCGCCGGGGCCCCGGGGTCGGGAAATGAGCATTTCTTC
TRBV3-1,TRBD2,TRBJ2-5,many,CASSQGSGGRTQYF,TGTGCCAGCAGCCAAGGTAGCGGGGGTCGGACCCAGTACTTC
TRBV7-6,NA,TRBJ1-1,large,CASSSGTNTEAFF,TGTGCCAGCAGCTCTGGAACGAACACTGAAGCTTTCTTT
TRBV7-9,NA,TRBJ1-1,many,CASSFRQQSAEAFF,TGTGCCAGCAGCTTTCGGCAACAGTCAGCTGAAGCTTTCTTT
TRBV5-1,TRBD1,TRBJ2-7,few,CASRSNPGQGASEQYF,TGCGCCAGCAGGTCGAACCCGGGACAGGGGGCGTCCGAGCAGTACTTC
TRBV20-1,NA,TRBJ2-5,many,CSALPYQETQYF,TGCAGTGCTCTGCCGTACCAAGAGACCCAGTACTTC
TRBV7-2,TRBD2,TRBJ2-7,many,CASTLTSGGPYEQYF,TGTGCCAGTACTCTAACTAGCGGGGGGCCCTACGAGCAGTACTTC
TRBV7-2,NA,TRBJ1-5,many,CASSLDNQPQHF,TGTGCCAGCAGCTTAGACAATCAGCCCCAGCATTTT
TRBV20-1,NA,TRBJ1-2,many,CSAKQGTYGYTF,TGCAGTGCTAAACAGGGCACCTATGGCTACACCTTC
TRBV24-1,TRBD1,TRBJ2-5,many,CATSRTGTETQYF,TGTGCCACCAGTCGGACAGGGACGGAGACCCAGTACTTC